A single count supports the clone carrying this TCR beta chain. Its antigen is undetermined. The germline CDR1 and CDR2 sequences are LNHNV and YYDKDF (reference sequence). This CDR3 has 16 amino acids. The V gene lost 2 bases and the J gene lost 4 bases, with 15 bases spanning the gap. This record comes from a study of vaccination effects on CD4 cells after COVID-19. The protocol was immunoSEQ multiplex PCR, while the TCRdb copy is restricted to in-frame clones and leaves out a portion. This sample has some 35,000 clones, with around two thirds found just once. General study results and limits: Long after vaccination, the clones induced by infection and by vaccine shrank markedly in size.

Under the ViraFEST assay, PBMC were stimulated with viral peptide pools so that antigen-specific CD4+ T cells expanded. Sequencing was performed afterwards. The authors isolated CD4+ T cells after nine to eleven days of culture. The person had PCR-confirmed SARS-CoV-2 infection between March and December 2020. Cultures of roughly 2 million PBMC per well contained about 10 IU/ml IL-2 plus 10 ug/ml peptides. Half-medium exchanges with IL-2 medium took place on days 3 and 7. The sequence was collected from a human donor who had a prior SARS-CoV-2 infection. The chain carries TRBV15 and TRBJ2-1; D perhaps matches TRBD2 (6 bases). The specimen was CD4+ T cells from PBMCs cultured with HCoV-NL63 spike peptides, collected before COVID-19 vaccination. CDR3 residues: CATSRSRLGAYNEQFF. DNA for the CDR3: TGTGCCACCAGCAGATCCAGACTAGGGGCTTACAATGAGCAGTTCTTC.